The clone carrying this T cell receptor (beta chain) was recorded at least ten times. The data were obtained in a study of T cells in Graves' hyperthyroidism and ophthalmopathy. Clinicians diagnosed patients from clinical symptoms, serum thyroxine and TRAb, thyroid ultrasound and orbital computed tomography. The TCR beta CDR3 regions underwent amplification using RNA transcripts as the source. HTBI primers were used for first-round RT-PCR of the TCR CDR3. TCRdb re-derived calls from the multiplex PCR reads in MiXCR, one entry per CDR3 protein. This table holds a few hundred thousand distinct CDR3 sequences, roughly 14% found once. CDR1 is LNHNV and CDR2 is YYDKDF in the germline V gene (reference sequence). The V and J ends lost 1 base and 0 bases respectively, with 9 bases between them. This CDR3 spans 15 amino acids.

The receptor comes from a woman between 18 and 29 years old with Graves' hyperthyroidism. The sequenced sample was blood. V usage is TRBV15 and J usage is TRBJ1-1; the D is unclear. This chain's CDR3 is CATSRGIGLNTEAFF. The CDR3 DNA sequence: TGTGCCACCAGCAGAGGAATAGGATTGAACACTGAAGCTTTCTTT.